This T cell receptor (beta chain) appears in the sequencing data of a study of T cells in Graves' hyperthyroidism and ophthalmopathy. The CDR3 is made up of 16 amino acids. V was pared by 5 bases and J by 3 bases, with 9 bases of the junction left unmatched. CDR1 SEHNR and CDR2 FQNEAQ come from the germline V gene (reference sequence). There were TCR beta CDR3 regions amplified from RNA transcripts. First-round RT-PCR targeting the TCR CDR3 was performed with the HTBI primer set. From the multiplex PCR reads, TCRdb called clonotypes with MiXCR, one entry per CDR3 protein. The sample consists of fewer than 350,000 distinct CDR3 sequences, about 21% of them appearing once.

The specimen sequenced was blood. V gene TRBV7-9 combines with J gene TRBJ2-1; 8 positions match TRBD2. The receptor was isolated from a woman aged 50 to 65 with Graves' hyperthyroidism. The DNA for the CDR3 is TGTGCCAGCAGCCCACCAGCGGGGGCGCGCTACAATGAGCAGTTCTTC. Amino acid sequence: CASSPPAGARYNEQFF. Using reference TRBV7-9 and TRBJ2-1 for the parts outside the CDR3, the full variable domain is DTGVSQNPRHKITKRGQNVTFRCDPISEHNRLYWYRQTLGQGPEFLTYFQNEAQLEKSRLLSDRFSAERPKGSFSTLEIQRTEQGDSAMYLCASSPPAGARYNEQFFGPGTRLTVL.